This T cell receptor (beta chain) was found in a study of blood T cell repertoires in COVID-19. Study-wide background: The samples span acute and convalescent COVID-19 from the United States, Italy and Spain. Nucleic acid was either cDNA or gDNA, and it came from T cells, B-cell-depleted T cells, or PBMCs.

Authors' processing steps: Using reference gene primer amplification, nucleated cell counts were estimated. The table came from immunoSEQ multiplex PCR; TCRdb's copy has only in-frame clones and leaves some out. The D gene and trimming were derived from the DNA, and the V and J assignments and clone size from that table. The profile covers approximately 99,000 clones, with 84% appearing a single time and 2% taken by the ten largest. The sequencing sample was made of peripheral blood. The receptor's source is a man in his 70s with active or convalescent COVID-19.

The CDR3 sequence is CASRRTGQTAEAFF. CDR3 sequence (DNA): TGTGCCAGCAGGCGGACAGGCCAAACCGCCGAAGCTTTCTTT. This chain connects TRBV2 to TRBJ1-1; 7 bases agree with TRBD1. The CDR3 has 14 residues. Germline CDR1 reads SNHLY; CDR2 reads FYNNEI. V lost 6 bases to trimming and J lost 8 bases; unmatched junction nucleotides: 12.